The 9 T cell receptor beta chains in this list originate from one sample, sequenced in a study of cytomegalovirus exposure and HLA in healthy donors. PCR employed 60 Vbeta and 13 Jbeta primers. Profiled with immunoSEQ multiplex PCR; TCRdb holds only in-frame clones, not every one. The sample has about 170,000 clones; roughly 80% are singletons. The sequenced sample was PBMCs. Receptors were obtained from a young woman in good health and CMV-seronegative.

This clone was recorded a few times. The CDR3 DNA is TGTGCCAGCAGCCCGTTGGGACTAGCGGGAGGGCAAAATGAGCAGTTCTTC. Protein: CASSPLGLAGGQNEQFF. The gene calls are TRBV5-6 and TRBJ2-1; 16 positions match TRBD2. The germline gives CDR1 SGHDT, CDR2 YYEEEE. Losses at the gene ends were 4 bases for V and 7 bases for J; bases not matched to a gene: 8. CDR3 size: 17 residues. Complete variable domain (other parts from reference TRBV5-6 and TRBJ2-1): DAGVTQSPTHLIKTRGQQVTLRCSPKSGHDTVSWYQQALGQGPQFIFQYYEEEERQRGNFPDRFSGHQFPNYSSELNVNALLLGDSALYLCASSPLGLAGGQNEQFFGPGTRLTVL.

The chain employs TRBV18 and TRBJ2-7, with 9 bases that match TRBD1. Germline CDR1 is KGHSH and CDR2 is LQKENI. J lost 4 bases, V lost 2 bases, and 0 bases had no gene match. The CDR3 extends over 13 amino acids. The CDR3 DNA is TGTGCCAGCTCACCAGGGACAGGGTACGAGCAGTACTTC. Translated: CASSPGTGYEQYF.

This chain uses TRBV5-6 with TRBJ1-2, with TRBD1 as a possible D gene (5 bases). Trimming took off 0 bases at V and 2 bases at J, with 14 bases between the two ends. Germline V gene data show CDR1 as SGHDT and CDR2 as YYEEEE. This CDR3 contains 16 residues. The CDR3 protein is CASSLGRDLGNYGYTF. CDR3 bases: TGTGCCAGCAGCTTGGGCAGGGATCTGGGGAACTATGGCTACACCTTC.

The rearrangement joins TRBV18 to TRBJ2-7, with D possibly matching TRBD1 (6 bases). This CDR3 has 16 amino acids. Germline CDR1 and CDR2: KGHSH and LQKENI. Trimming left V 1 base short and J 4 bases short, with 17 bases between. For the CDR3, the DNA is TGTGCCAGCTCACCACAGTCGGGACAAACAAATTACGAGCAGTACTTC. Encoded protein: CASSPQSGQTNYEQYF. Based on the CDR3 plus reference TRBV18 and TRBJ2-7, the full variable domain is NAGVMQNPRHLVRRRGQEARLRCSPMKGHSHVYWYRQLPEEGLKFMVYLQKENIIDESGMPKERFSAEFPKEGPSILRIQQVVRGDSAAYFCASSPQSGQTNYEQYFGPGTRLTVT.

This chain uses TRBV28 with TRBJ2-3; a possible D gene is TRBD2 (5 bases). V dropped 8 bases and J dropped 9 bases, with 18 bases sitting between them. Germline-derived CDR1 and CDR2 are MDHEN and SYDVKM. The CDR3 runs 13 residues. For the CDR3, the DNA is TGTGCCAGCGGCCCGACCTCTACGGGGACGCAGTATTTT. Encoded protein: CASGPTSTGTQYF.

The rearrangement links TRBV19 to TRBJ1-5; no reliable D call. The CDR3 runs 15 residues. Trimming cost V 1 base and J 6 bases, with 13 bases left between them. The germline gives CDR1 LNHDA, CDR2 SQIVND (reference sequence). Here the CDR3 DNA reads TGTGCCAGTAGTATAGGTCTCCAGGTAGGTCAGCCCCAGCATTTT. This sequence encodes CASSIGLQVGQPQHF.

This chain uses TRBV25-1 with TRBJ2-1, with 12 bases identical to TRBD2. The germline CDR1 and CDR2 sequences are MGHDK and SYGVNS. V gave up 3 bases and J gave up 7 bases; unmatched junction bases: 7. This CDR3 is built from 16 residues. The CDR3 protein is CASSDLASGRANEQFF. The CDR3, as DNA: TGTGCCAGCAGTGACCTGGCTAGCGGGAGGGCAAATGAGCAGTTCTTC.

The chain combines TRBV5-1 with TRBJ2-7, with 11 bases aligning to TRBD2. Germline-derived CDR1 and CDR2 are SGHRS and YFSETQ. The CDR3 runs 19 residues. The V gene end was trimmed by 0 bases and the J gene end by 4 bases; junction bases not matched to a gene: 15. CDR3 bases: TGCGCCAGCAGCTTGGTGGGACTAGCGGAGGGAACCGGTTTGTACGAGCAGTACTTC. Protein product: CASSLVGLAEGTGLYEQYF.

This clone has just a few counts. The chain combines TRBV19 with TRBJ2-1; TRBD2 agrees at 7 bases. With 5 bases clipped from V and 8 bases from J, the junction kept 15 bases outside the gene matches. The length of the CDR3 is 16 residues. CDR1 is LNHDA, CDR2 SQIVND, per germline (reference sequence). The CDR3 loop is CASSDPGRVRADEQFF. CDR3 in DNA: TGTGCCAGTAGTGATCCAGGGAGGGTAAGAGCGGATGAGCAGTTCTTC.